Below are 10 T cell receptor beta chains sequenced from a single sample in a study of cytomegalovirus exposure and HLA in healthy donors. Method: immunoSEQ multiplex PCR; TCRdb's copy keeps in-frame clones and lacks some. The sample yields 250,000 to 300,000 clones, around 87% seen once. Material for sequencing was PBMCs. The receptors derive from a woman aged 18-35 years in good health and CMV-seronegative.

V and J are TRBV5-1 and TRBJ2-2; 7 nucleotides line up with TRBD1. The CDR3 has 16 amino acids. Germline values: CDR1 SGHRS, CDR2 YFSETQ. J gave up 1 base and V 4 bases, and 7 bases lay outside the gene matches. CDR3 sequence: CASSPRTGGNTGELFF. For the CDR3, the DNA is TGCGCCAGCAGCCCCCGGACAGGTGGGAACACCGGGGAGCTGTTTTTT.

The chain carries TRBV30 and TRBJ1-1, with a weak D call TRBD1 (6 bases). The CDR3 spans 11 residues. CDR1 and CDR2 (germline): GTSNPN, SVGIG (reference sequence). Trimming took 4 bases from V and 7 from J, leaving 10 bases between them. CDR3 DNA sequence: TGTGCCTGGACCCGGGACAATGAAGCTTTCTTT. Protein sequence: CAWTRDNEAFF.

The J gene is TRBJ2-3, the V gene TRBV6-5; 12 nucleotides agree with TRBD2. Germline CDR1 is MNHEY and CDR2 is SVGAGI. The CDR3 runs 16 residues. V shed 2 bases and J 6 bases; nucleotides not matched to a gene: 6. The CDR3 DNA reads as TGTGCCAGCAGTTACGGAGGGACTAGCGGGTCGGATACGCAGTATTTT. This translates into CASSYGGTSGSDTQYF.

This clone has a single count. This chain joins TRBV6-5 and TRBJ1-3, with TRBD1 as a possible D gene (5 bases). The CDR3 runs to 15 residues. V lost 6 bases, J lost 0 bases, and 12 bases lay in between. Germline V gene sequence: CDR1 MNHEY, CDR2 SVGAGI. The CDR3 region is CASSTDRSSGNTIYF. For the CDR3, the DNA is TGTGCCAGCAGCACTGACAGAAGCTCTGGAAACACCATATATTTT.

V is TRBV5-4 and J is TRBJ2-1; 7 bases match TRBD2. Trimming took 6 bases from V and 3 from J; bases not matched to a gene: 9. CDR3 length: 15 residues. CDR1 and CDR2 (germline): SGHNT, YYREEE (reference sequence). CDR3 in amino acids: CASTRRGTIYNEQFF. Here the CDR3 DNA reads TGTGCCAGCACCCGTCGGGGGACTATCTACAATGAGCAGTTCTTC.

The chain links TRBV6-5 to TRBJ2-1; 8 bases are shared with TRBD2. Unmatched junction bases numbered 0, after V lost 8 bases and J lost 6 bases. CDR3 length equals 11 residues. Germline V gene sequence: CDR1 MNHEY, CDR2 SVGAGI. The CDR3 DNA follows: TGTGCCAGCCGGGGGGGCAATGAGCAGTTCTTC. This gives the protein CASRGGNEQFF.

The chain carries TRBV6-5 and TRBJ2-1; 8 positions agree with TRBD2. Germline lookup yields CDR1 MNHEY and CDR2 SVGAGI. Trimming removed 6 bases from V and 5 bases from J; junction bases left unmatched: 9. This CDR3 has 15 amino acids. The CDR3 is CASRTPAGGHNEQFF. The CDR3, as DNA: TGTGCCAGCAGGACCCCCGCGGGGGGTCACAATGAGCAGTTCTTC.

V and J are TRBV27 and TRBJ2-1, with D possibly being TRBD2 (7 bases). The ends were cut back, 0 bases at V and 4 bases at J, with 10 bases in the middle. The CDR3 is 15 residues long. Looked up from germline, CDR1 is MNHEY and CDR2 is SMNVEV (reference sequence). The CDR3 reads CASSLSGGPYNEQFF. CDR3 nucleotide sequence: TGTGCCAGCAGTTTATCCGGGGGGCCTTACAATGAGCAGTTCTTC.

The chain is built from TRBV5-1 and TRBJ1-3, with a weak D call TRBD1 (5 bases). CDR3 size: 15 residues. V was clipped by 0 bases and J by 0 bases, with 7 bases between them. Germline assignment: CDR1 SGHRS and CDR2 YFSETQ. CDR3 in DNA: TGCGCCAGCAGCTTGGGACAGCCCTCTGGAAACACCATATATTTT. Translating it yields CASSLGQPSGNTIYF. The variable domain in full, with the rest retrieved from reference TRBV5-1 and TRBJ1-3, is KAGVTQTPRYLIKTRGQQVTLSCSPISGHRSVSWYQQTPGQGLQFLFEYFSETQRNKGNFPGRFSGRQFSNSRSEMNVSTLELGDSALYLCASSLGQPSGNTIYFGEGSWLTVV.

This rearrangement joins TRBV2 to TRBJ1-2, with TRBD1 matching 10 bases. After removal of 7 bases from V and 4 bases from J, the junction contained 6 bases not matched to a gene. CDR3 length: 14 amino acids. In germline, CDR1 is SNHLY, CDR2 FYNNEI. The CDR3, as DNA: TGTGCCAGCACCCAGGGACAGGGGATCTATGGCTACACCTTC. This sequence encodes CASTQGQGIYGYTF.